The source of this TCR beta chain is a study of blood T cells in healthy people across ages. The germline CDR1 and CDR2 sequences are SGHDT and YYEEEE. The CDR3 loop spans 15 amino acids. Trimming stripped 3 bases from V and 7 bases from J, with 16 bases between. Together with a sample-barcoded 5' primer, a J-beta primer mix was included in a second PCR lasting about 6 to 12 cycles. Using its own MiXCR run on the 5' RACE reads, TCRdb lists one record per CDR3 protein. This table holds fewer than 1.5 million distinct CDR3 sequences, roughly 40% found once. The source material was blood. The J gene is TRBJ2-2, the V gene TRBV5-6; D is perhaps TRBD2 (7 bases). The clonotype comes from a woman between 18 and 29 years old in good health. CDR3: CASSSRGAIGGELFF. Written as DNA, the CDR3 is TGTGCCAGCAGCTCCCGGGGGGCTATCGGCGGGGAGCTGTTTTTT.